Sequencing of this T cell receptor (beta chain) was carried out in a study of cytomegalovirus exposure and HLA in healthy donors. About the research overall: An earlier analysis identified fewer than 130 million unique TCR beta sequences in about 200 million T cells. Of the donors genotyped, about 410 in all, about 76% fell in the Caucasian-associated ancestry cluster. Points from the study as a whole: Researchers left out some V segments, among them TRBV6-2 and TRBV6-3, as indistinguishable. Later analysis associated a missense DCLRE1C variant with TCR beta V- and J-gene trimming.

Points on this clone: The antigen is unknown.

Amplification used 60 Vbeta primers and 13 Jbeta primers. Generated by immunoSEQ multiplex PCR, the TCRdb table keeps only in-frame clones and is missing some. In the table there are around 150,000 clones, about 72% of which are singletons. Looked up from germline, CDR1 is SGHRS and CDR2 is YFSETQ. This CDR3 contains 15 residues. V dropped 0 bases and J dropped 3 bases, with 12 bases sitting between them. The sequenced sample was PBMCs. This chain uses TRBV5-1 with TRBJ1-1; D may be TRBD1 (5 bases). The TCR was taken from a man aged 35 to 55 in good health and CMV-seronegative. CDR3 protein: CASSLARRGYTEAFF. The CDR3 DNA reads as TGCGCCAGCAGCTTGGCCCGGCGGGGGTACACTGAAGCTTTCTTT.